This is a list of T cell receptor beta chains from one sample in a study of control samples from healthy donors and cancer patients. TCRdb keeps only in-frame clones here, not all; method: immunoSEQ multiplex PCR. The sample lists around 130,000 clones, more than 80% occurring once. Material: blood. All receptors derive from a man in his forties or fifties in good health. Each CDR3 is given with its conserved first and last residue.

j_call	v_call	cdr3_length	cdr3_aa
TRBJ1-6	TRBV7-8	16	CASSLVVAGGNSPLHF
TRBJ1-1	TRBV19	15	CASSMATGLNTEAFF
TRBJ2-7	TRBV9	14	CASSKTGGPYEQYF
TRBJ1-1	TRBV11-2	14	CASSSDRGDTEAFF
TRBJ2-5	TRBV5-6	14	CASSPQGAWETQYF
TRBJ1-5	TRBV30	13	CAWRPGSNQPQHF
TRBJ1-6	TRBV5-1	17	CASSLAGAGQGSSPLHF
TRBJ1-2	TRBV19	14	CASTPDGTNYGYTF
TRBJ2-5	TRBV29-1	15	CSVEQGAANQETQYF
TRBJ2-7	TRBV3-1/TRBV3-2	14	CASSRTGGGGEQYF
TRBJ2-3	TRBV27	14	CASSPTGQGTTQYF
TRBJ2-3	TRBV24-1	15	CATSVTQGAGDTQYF
TRBJ2-1	TRBV6-5	16	CASSSQLAGRINEQFF
TRBJ1-1	TRBV7-2	12	CASSLGATEAFF
TRBJ1-1	TRBV29-1	14	CSVQGWTVNAEAFF
TRBJ2-7	TRBV13	14	CASSFSGDPYEQYF
TRBJ2-3	TRBV15	13	CATSRAYTDTQYF
TRBJ1-2	TRBV6-5	14	CASSPASGDYGYTF
TRBJ1-1	TRBV18	17	CASSPGTDYYTNTEAFF
TRBJ1-1	TRBV27	14	CASSFLNKNTEAFF
TRBJ1-2	TRBV7-2	15	CASSLVGGMDYGYTF
TRBJ2-3	TRBV23-1	13	CASKGEATDTQYF
TRBJ2-1	TRBV12-3/TRBV12-4	13	CASSDQGDNEQFF
TRBJ2-7	TRBV5-1	12	CASSTTAYEQYF
TRBJ2-3	TRBV7-9	14	CASSLAGTTDTQYF
TRBJ1-1	TRBV23-1	12	CASSPRADKAFF
TRBJ2-7	TRBV11-2	15	CASSLGRDPSYEQYF
TRBJ2-3	TRBV5-6	14	CASSTGQGSDTQYF
TRBJ2-7	TRBV29-1	16	CSVGGTGTGASYEQYF
TRBJ1-5	TRBV9	14	CASSAQGERQPQHF
TRBJ1-2	TRBV19	13	CASSFGTGDGYTF
TRBJ2-7	TRBV18	13	CASSPRDWDEQYF
TRBJ2-3	TRBV18	15	CASSPKGPPTDTQYF
TRBJ1-1	TRBV5-5	12	CASSLEESEAFF
TRBJ2-5	TRBV14	15	CASSQEARIRETQYF
TRBJ1-2	TRBV5-1	15	CASSAQQGVNYGYTF
TRBJ1-2	TRBV7-9	16	CASSPRDRDPAFGYTF
TRBJ1-5	TRBV4-1	15	CASSQEGHRGQPQHF
TRBJ1-1	TRBV5-1	12	CASSTGGTEAFF
TRBJ1-6	TRBV27	17	CASSFRSPGGYNSPLHF
TRBJ2-5	TRBV11-2	18	CASSPGLAGAASQETQYF
TRBJ2-7	TRBV14	15	CASSQVRGFSYEQYF
TRBJ1-2	TRBV6-1	14	CASSEVRSNYGYTF
TRBJ1-1	TRBV19	15	CASSPFGGWNTEAFF
TRBJ2-7	TRBV6-2/TRBV6-3	13	CASSYETADEQYF
TRBJ2-7	TRBV5-1	14	CASSLTVGAYEQYF
TRBJ1-3	TRBV9	15	CASSGTQGSGNTIYF
TRBJ1-2	TRBV27	13	CASSLSPSYGYTF